Described below is a single TCR beta chain sequence and its context. MiXCR, run by TCRdb on the RT-PCR reads, gives a single entry per CDR3 protein. The data hold about 680,000 distinct CDR3 sequences, with around 14% observed a single time. The CDR3 has 13 residues. The V gene's germline CDR1 is SGHDN and CDR2 FVKESK. Trimming took 0 bases from V and 6 from J, leaving 9 bases between them. J is TRBJ2-7 and V is TRBV14, with D tentatively TRBD2 (6 bases). This TCR came from a female donor in good health, serving as a healthy control. The sequenced material came from memory CD4+ T cells from blood. The CDR3 here is CASSQDAGGEQYF. Written as DNA, the CDR3 is TGTGCCAGCAGCCAAGATGCCGGGGGCGAGCAGTACTTC.